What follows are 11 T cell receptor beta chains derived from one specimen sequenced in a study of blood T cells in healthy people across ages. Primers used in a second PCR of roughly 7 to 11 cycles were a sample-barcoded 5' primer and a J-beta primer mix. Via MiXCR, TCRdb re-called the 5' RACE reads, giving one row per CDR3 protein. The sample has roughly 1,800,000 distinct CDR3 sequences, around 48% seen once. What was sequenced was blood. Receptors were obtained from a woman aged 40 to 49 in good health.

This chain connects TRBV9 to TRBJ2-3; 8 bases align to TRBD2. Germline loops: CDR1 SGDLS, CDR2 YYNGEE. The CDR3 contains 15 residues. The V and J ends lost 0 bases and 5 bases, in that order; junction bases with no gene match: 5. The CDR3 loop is CASSVDGGAGDTQYF. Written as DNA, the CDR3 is TGTGCCAGCAGCGTAGACGGGGGGGCCGGAGATACGCAGTATTTT.

The CDR3: CSAIGSVSYNEQFF. CDR3 bases: TGCAGTGCTATCGGAAGTGTCTCCTACAATGAGCAGTTCTTC. The gene calls are TRBV20-1 and TRBJ2-1; D unclear. CDR1 is DFQATT, CDR2 SNEGSKA, per germline (reference sequence). This CDR3 has 14 residues. Between the trimmed V and J ends, which lost 4 bases and 0 bases, there was a span of 10 bases.

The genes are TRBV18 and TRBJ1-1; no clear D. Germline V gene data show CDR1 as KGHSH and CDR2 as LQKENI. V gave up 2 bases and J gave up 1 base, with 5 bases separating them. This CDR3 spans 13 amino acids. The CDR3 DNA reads TGTGCCAGCTCACCAAAAACGAACACTGAAGCTTTCTTT. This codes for CASSPKTNTEAFF.

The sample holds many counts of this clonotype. CDR3 sequence reads: CASSLESGQGAWGSYNEQFF. As DNA, the CDR3 is TGTGCCAGCAGCTTAGAATCGGGACAGGGGGCGTGGGGCTCCTACAATGAGCAGTTCTTC. The chain uses TRBV13 and TRBJ2-1; 12 nucleotides match TRBD1. Germline trimming cut 1 base from V and 0 bases from J; bases unmatched to any gene: 10. From germline, CDR1 is PRHDT and CDR2 FYEKMQ (reference sequence). The CDR3 runs to 20 residues.

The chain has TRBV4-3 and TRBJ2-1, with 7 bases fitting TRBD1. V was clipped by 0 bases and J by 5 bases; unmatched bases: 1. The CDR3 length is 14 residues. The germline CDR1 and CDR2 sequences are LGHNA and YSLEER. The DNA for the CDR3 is TGCGCCAGCAGCCAAGAAGACAGGGACAATGAGCAGTTCTTC. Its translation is CASSQEDRDNEQFF.

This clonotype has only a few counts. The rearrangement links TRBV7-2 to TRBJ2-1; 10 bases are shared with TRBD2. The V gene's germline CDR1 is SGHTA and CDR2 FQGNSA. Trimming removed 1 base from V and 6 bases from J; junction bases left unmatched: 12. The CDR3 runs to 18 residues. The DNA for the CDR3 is TGTGCCAGCAGCTTAGGAGGGGCCAGCGGGGGGGCCCGCAATGAGCAGTTCTTC. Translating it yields CASSLGGASGGARNEQFF.

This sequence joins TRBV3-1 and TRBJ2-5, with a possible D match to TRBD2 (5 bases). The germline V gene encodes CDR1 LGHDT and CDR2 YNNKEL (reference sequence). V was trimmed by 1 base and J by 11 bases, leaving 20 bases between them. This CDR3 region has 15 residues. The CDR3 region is CASSQVGYDYNEQYF. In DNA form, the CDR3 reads TGTGCCAGCAGCCAAGTAGGGTACGACTACAATGAGCAGTACTTC.

The CDR3 sequence: CSVERTSTDTQYF. The CDR3, as DNA: TGCAGCGTTGAACGGACTAGCACAGATACGCAGTATTTT. The rearrangement links TRBV29-1 to TRBJ2-3; D might be TRBD2 (5 bases). V lost 2 bases to trimming and J lost 0 bases, with 6 bases between them. Looked up from germline, CDR1 is SQVTM and CDR2 is ANQGSEA. The CDR3 is made up of 13 amino acids.

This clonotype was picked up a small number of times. The CDR3 DNA follows: TGCGCCAGCAGCTTGGCCAGGTACGACGCGCAAGACAGGGGACGCGGAGATACGCAGTATTTT. The encoded protein is CASSLARYDAQDRGRGDTQYF. V gene TRBV5-1 combines with J gene TRBJ2-3, with TRBD1 matching 8 bases. Trimming took 0 bases from V and 5 from J; bases not matched to a gene: 23. The CDR3 sequence is 21 residues long. CDR1 and CDR2 (germline): SGHRS, YFSETQ.

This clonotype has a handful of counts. The CDR3 DNA reads TGCGCCAGCAGCCAGGGTCAGGGACGGGGCAGCAGTGAGCAGTTCTTC. Amino acid sequence: CASSQGQGRGSSEQFF. V gene TRBV4-3 combines with J gene TRBJ2-1, with D perhaps being TRBD1 or TRBD2 (5 bases each). The CDR3 contains 16 residues. Trimming left V 3 bases short and J 9 bases short, with 21 bases between. The germline V gene encodes CDR1 LGHNA and CDR2 YSLEER.

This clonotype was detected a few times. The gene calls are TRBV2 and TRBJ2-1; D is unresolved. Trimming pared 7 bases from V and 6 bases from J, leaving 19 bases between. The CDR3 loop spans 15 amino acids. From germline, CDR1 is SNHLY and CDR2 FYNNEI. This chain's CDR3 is CASNNGPDPGNEQFF. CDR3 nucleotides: TGTGCCAGCAACAACGGGCCCGACCCGGGCAATGAGCAGTTCTTC.